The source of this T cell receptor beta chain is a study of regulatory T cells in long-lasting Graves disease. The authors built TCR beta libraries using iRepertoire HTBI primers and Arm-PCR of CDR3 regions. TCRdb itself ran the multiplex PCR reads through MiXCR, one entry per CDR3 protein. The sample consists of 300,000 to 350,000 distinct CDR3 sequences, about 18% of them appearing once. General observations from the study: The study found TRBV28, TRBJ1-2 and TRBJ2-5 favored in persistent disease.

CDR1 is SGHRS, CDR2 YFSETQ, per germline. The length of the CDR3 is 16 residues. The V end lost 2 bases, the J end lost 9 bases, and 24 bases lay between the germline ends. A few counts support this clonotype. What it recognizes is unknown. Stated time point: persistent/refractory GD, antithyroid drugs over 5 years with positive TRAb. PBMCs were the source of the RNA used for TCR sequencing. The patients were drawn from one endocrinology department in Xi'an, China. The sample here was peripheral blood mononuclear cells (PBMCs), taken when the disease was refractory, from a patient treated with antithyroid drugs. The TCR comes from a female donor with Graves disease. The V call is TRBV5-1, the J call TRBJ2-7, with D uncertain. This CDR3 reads CASSFTVGSGSGAQYF. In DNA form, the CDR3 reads TGCGCCAGCAGCTTCACCGTGGGGTCAGGATCGGGTGCGCAGTACTTC.